The 2 T cell receptor beta chains below were found in one sample sequenced in a study of T cells in Graves' hyperthyroidism and ophthalmopathy. RNA transcripts provided the source from which TCR beta CDR3 regions were amplified. First-round RT-PCR targeting the TCR CDR3 was performed with the HTBI primer set. TCRdb re-derived calls from the multiplex PCR reads in MiXCR, one entry per CDR3 protein. This table has roughly 570,000 distinct CDR3 sequences, 15% to 18% appearing once. The sequencing sample was made of blood. The receptors originated from a woman aged 25 to 39 with Graves' hyperthyroidism.

This clonotype was seen many times. The chain has TRBV30 and TRBJ2-1; 11 positions agree with TRBD2. This CDR3 comprises 14 residues. V lost 3 bases, J lost 4 bases, and 2 bases stayed unmatched. CDR1 and CDR2 (germline): GTSNPN, SVGIG (reference sequence). The CDR3 DNA follows: TGTGCCTGGAGGGGACTAGCGGCTTACAATGAGCAGTTCTTC. As protein: CAWRGLAAYNEQFF.

This clonotype was picked up many times. The J gene is TRBJ1-1, the V gene TRBV5-1; D remains ambiguous. The CDR3 contains 15 residues. Germline V CDR1 and CDR2: SGHRS, YFSETQ. The germline V and J ends were trimmed by 3 bases and 6 bases, with 18 bases remaining between them. The CDR3 nucleotides are TGCGCCAGCAGCTCCGTTGGGGTGGAAAGGGCTGAAGCTTTCTTT. Residues: CASSSVGVERAEAFF.